A selection of T cell receptor beta chains follows, all from one sample in a study of metastatic and nonmetastatic thyroid tumors. TCRdb reanalyzed the PCR reads with MiXCR. The repertoire includes some 46,000 clones, about 22% of them detected once, and around 3% sits in the top ten. Material: blood. The receptors were gathered from a male donor with papillary thyroid cancer or a benign thyroid nodule (not recorded which). Some clones in this sample may be carry-over from other donors' samples. Both conserved end residues are part of each CDR3. The D gene is left open where the match is weak. Expanded clones get a size class; other rows say once, few or many, or leave the size out.

many	TRBV27	TRBJ2-7	-	TGTGCCAGCAAGAGGAGTGGGACATCCCCCCTCGAGCAGTACTTC	CASKRSGTSPLEQYF
many	TRBV7-3	TRBJ2-1	TRBD2	TGTGCCAGCAGCTCTAACGGGCGGGAGGCCAGCTCCTACAATGAGCAGTTCTTC	CASSSNGREASSYNEQFF
few	TRBV24-1	TRBJ1-1	-	TGTGCCACCAGTGACAACAGGGTCCAGAACACTGAAGCTTTCTTT	CATSDNRVQNTEAFF
-	TRBV12-5	TRBJ2-5	-	TGTGCTAGTGGTTTGTCTGGAGAGACCCAGTACTTC	CASGLSGETQYF
few	TRBV20-1	TRBJ2-2	TRBD2	TGCAGTGCTAGAAGGGCTAGCGGGGCGTCGAACACCGGGGAGCTGTTTTTT	CSARRASGASNTGELFF
many	TRBV11-1	TRBJ2-7	TRBD2	TGTGCCAGCAGCCCCCGACTAGCGGGATGGTCCTACGAGCAGTACTTC	CASSPRLAGWSYEQYF
many	TRBV4-1	TRBJ2-5	TRBD1	TGCGCCAGCAGCCTTAAACCCGGGACAGGGGGCCTGGGAAGTATAAAGGAGACCCAGTACTTC	CASSLKPGTGGLGSIKETQYF
-	TRBV6-6	TRBJ2-7	-	TGTGCCAGCAGTTCCCCGGGGTCCGGCAGACTGGGGTCCTACGAGCAGTACTTC	CASSSPGSGRLGSYEQYF
many	TRBV2	TRBJ1-1	-	TGTGCCAGCAGTGTGGGCCGCAGGAACACTGAAGCTTTCTTT	CASSVGRRNTEAFF
-	TRBV7-8	TRBJ2-4	-	TGTGCCAGCAGCTTCGACACCTTGGAGGGGTACTTC	CASSFDTLEGYF
-	TRBV9	TRBJ2-1	-	TGTGCCAGCAGCGTGGAGGGGGTAATGGGCAATGAGCAGTTCTTC	CASSVEGVMGNEQFF
-	TRBV12-3/TRBV12-4	TRBJ1-2	TRBD1	TGTGCCAGCACCCTCATTGGGGGCAGGGGGCTGGCTAACTATGGCTACACCTTC	CASTLIGGRGLANYGYTF
-	TRBV10-2	TRBJ1-1	-	TGCGCCTATGAAGGGGAGAACACTGAAGCTTTCTTT	CAYEGENTEAFF
once	TRBV18	TRBJ1-5	TRBD1	TGTGCCAGCTCACTCACAGGGGGCGGAAGTCAGCCCCAGCATTTT	CASSLTGGGSQPQHF
-	TRBV20-1	TRBJ2-5	-	TGCAGCTTACACAGGGGGGGGGAGACCCAGTACTTC	CSLHRGGETQYF
-	TRBV11-1	TRBJ2-3	TRBD2	TGTGCCAGCAGCCAGCTAGCGGGGGCGCGCACAGATACGCAGTATTTT	CASSQLAGARTDTQYF
many	TRBV29-1	TRBJ2-1	-	TGCAGCGGCAACAGGCCGGAGAAAAGAAATGAGCAGTTCTTC	CSGNRPEKRNEQFF
-	TRBV6-1	TRBJ2-7	-	TGTGCCAGCAGTGTCTTGGTGTACGAGCAGTACTTC	CASSVLVYEQYF
-	TRBV27	TRBJ1-1	-	TGTGCCAGCAGTCACCAAATGAACACTGAAGCTTTCTTT	CASSHQMNTEAFF
-	TRBV5-4	TRBJ2-5	TRBD1	TGTGCCAGCAGGCGGGACAGGGGGCAAGAGACCCAGTACTTC	CASRRDRGQETQYF
many	TRBV5-1	TRBJ1-2	TRBD1	TGCGCCAGCAGCAGGGGACAGGGTTATGGCTACACCTTC	CASSRGQGYGYTF
-	TRBV6-4	TRBJ1-5	-	TGTGCCAGCAGTGAGGGCAGGGGAGCCAATCAGCCCCAGCATTTT	CASSEGRGANQPQHF
many	TRBV5-1	TRBJ2-3	-	TGCGCCAGCAGCCTACGGACATACCCAGATACGCAGTATTTT	CASSLRTYPDTQYF
medium-sized	TRBV6-1	TRBJ2-2	TRBD2	TGTGCCAGCATAAAGACTAGCCGGGTCGGGGAGCTGTTTTTT	CASIKTSRVGELFF
many	TRBV6-5	TRBJ2-3	-	TGTGCCAGCAGTAACTCCGGGCCCACGGGGGCGCAGTATTTT	CASSNSGPTGAQYF
many	TRBV25-1	TRBJ2-1	-	TGTGCCAGCAGTGAATTTCGGCCGAGTGAGCAGTTCTTC	CASSEFRPSEQFF
many	TRBV11-2	TRBJ1-6	-	TGTGCCAGCAGCTTCGACACAGCCGATTCACCCCTCCACTTT	CASSFDTADSPLHF
few	TRBV6-1	TRBJ2-7	TRBD2	TGTGCCAGCAGCCTAGGACTAGCTTCCCACGAGCAGTACTTC	CASSLGLASHEQYF
-	TRBV9	TRBJ2-3	TRBD1	TGTGCCAGCAGCGTAGGACCCTCTTACAGGGGGCAGACAGATACGCAGTATTTT	CASSVGPSYRGQTDTQYF
once	TRBV7-6	TRBJ2-7	-	TGTGCCAGCAGCTTAGACGTAGCCTATGAGCAGTACTTC	CASSLDVAYEQYF
-	TRBV28	TRBJ1-2	-	TGTGCCAGCAGTCAACCGGGACACTATAGCTACACCTTC	CASSQPGHYSYTF
-	TRBV3-1	TRBJ2-6	-	TGTGCCAGCAGCCAAGAGTTCCGGACGGGGCTCTCTGGGGCCAACGTCCTGACTTTC	CASSQEFRTGLSGANVLTF
-	TRBV30	TRBJ2-7	-	TGTGCCTGGAGTGTACCCGGCAGCTACGAGCAGTACTTC	CAWSVPGSYEQYF
many	TRBV7-2	TRBJ2-1	TRBD2	TGTGCCAGCAGCTTAGTCGGGACTAGCGGCGACAATGAGCAGTTCTTC	CASSLVGTSGDNEQFF
-	TRBV5-6	TRBJ1-2	-	TGTGCCAGCAGCCAGCGGCAGGTCACCTATGGCTACACCTTC	CASSQRQVTYGYTF
-	TRBV20-1	TRBJ1-2	TRBD1	TGCAGCATCCCAAGACAGGGCACCGACTATGGCTACACCTTC	CSIPRQGTDYGYTF
-	TRBV20-1	TRBJ2-1	TRBD2	TGCAGTGCTAGTTTAGCGGGAGGATACAATGAGCAGTTCTTC	CSASLAGGYNEQFF
few	TRBV6-5	TRBJ2-2	-	TGTGCCAGCAGTTTAGGCCATCCCCGCGCGGAGCTGTTTTTT	CASSLGHPRAELFF
medium-sized	TRBV13	TRBJ2-1	TRBD1	TGTGCCAGCAGCTCGGGAGACGGGACAGGGGCTTACAATGAGCAGTTCTTC	CASSSGDGTGAYNEQFF
-	TRBV3-1	TRBJ1-2	-	TGTGCCAGCAGCCAAGCCGGTTTAGGGGGCTACACCTTC	CASSQAGLGGYTF
many	TRBV9	TRBJ1-1	-	TGTGCCAGCAGCGCCCGAGAAGCAGCCTACACTGAAGCTTTCTTT	CASSAREAAYTEAFF